This paragraph covers one T cell receptor beta chain sequence. The data belong to a study of cytomegalovirus exposure and HLA in healthy donors. CDR1 is MDHEN and CDR2 is SYDVKM in the germline V gene. V gave up 6 bases and J gave up 4 bases, with 19 bases separating them. This CDR3 is 15 amino acids long. PCR employed 60 Vbeta and 13 Jbeta primers. TCRdb keeps only in-frame clones here, not all; method: immunoSEQ multiplex PCR. This specimen shows 60,000 to 65,000 clones; the ten leading clones hold 3.5% to 4%. Input material: PBMCs. This receptor was obtained from a young woman in good health and CMV-seronegative. This chain links TRBV28 with TRBJ2-7, with D tentatively TRBD1 (6 bases). In DNA form, the CDR3 reads TGTGCCAGCAGAACCGTCGGGACATTCTCTTACGAGCAGTACTTC. It translates to CASRTVGTFSYEQYF.